These 22 T cell receptor beta chains were all obtained from the same sample, sequenced in a study of T cell responses to AZD1222 COVID-19 vaccine. The assay was immunoSEQ multiplex PCR, and TCRdb's table has in-frame clones only and misses some. Of fewer than 130,000 clones detected, about 87% appear once; the ten largest clones hold about 15%. The sample was peripheral blood, taken 28 days after the second AZD1222 dose. The receptors come from an adult who received the AZD1222 COVID-19 vaccine.

V usage is TRBV19 and J usage is TRBJ1-3; TRBD1 matches at 10 bases. CDR3 length: 16 residues. V trimming: 4 bases; J trimming: 4 bases; junction bases outside the gene matches: 7. CDR1 and CDR2 (germline): LNHDA, SQIVND (reference sequence). The CDR3 DNA is TGTGCCAGTAGTACCGAGGGGACAGGGGTCGGAAACACCATATATTTT. Amino acid sequence: CASSTEGTGVGNTIYF.

The chain is built from TRBV6-6 and TRBJ2-2; TRBD2 agrees at 8 bases. CDR1 is MNHNY, CDR2 SVGAGI, per germline (reference sequence). The V and J ends lost 6 bases and 6 bases, in that order; junction bases with no gene match: 12. The CDR3 is made up of 16 amino acids. Here the CDR3 DNA reads TGTGCCAGCAGCTTATTGGGACTAGGAAATCCCGGGGAGCTGTTTTTT. This encodes CASSLLGLGNPGELFF.

This sequence joins TRBV5-4 and TRBJ1-2; D remains ambiguous. CDR3 length equals 13 residues. Germline CDR1 SGHNT, CDR2 YYREEE (reference sequence). The V and J ends lost 1 base and 5 bases respectively, with 9 bases between them. This CDR3 is CASSLPLGYGYTF. The CDR3 DNA is TGTGCCAGCAGCTTGCCGTTGGGGTATGGCTACACCTTC.

This chain links TRBV28 with TRBJ2-1, with D possibly matching TRBD2 (6 bases). This CDR3 comprises 20 residues. The germline V gene has CDR1 MDHEN and CDR2 SYDVKM. The germline V and J ends were trimmed by 5 bases and 0 bases, with 26 bases remaining between them. The CDR3 reads CASSTPDPAVVGSSYNEQFF. The DNA for the CDR3 is TGTGCCAGCAGTACCCCGGACCCGGCGGTGGTCGGGAGCTCCTACAATGAGCAGTTCTTC.

The chain links TRBV5-1 to TRBJ1-4, with 7 bases identical to TRBD1. V trimming: 7 bases; J trimming: 4 bases; junction bases outside the gene matches: 7. Germline V CDR1 and CDR2: SGHRS, YFSETQ. The CDR3 loop spans 14 amino acids. This CDR3 is CASRGGQINEKLFF. For the CDR3, the DNA is TGCGCCAGCCGGGGGGGACAGATTAATGAAAAACTGTTTTTT. Variable domain in full (rest from reference TRBV5-1 and TRBJ1-4): KAGVTQTPRYLIKTRGQQVTLSCSPISGHRSVSWYQQTPGQGLQFLFEYFSETQRNKGNFPGRFSGRQFSNSRSEMNVSTLELGDSALYLCASRGGQINEKLFFGSGTQLSVL.

The chain combines TRBV4-2 with TRBJ2-1; 10 bases align to TRBD2. With V trimmed by 1 base and J by 0 bases, 9 bases remained unmatched. The germline CDR1 and CDR2 sequences are LGHNA and YNFKEQ. The length of the CDR3 is 19 residues. CDR3 residues: CASSQVQVASGSSYNEQFF. The CDR3 region has the DNA TGTGCCAGCAGCCAAGTACAGGTTGCTAGCGGGAGCTCCTACAATGAGCAGTTCTTC.

V gene TRBV6-5 combines with J gene TRBJ2-1, with TRBD2 identical over 9 bases. The V gene's germline CDR1 is MNHEY and CDR2 SVGAGI. The junction had 9 bases not matched to a gene; V was cut back by 4 bases and J by 8 bases. This CDR3 is built from 15 residues. The CDR3 DNA is TGTGCCAGCAGTTCGGGACTAGCTACTATCCATGAGCAGTTCTTC. As protein: CASSSGLATIHEQFF.

J is TRBJ1-3 and V is TRBV5-1, with TRBD1 as a possible D gene (6 bases). From germline, CDR1 is SGHRS and CDR2 YFSETQ. V lost 2 bases, J lost 4 bases, and 10 bases lay in between. The length of the CDR3 is 14 residues. Written as DNA, the CDR3 is TGCGCCAGCAGCTTTCAGGGGAGCGGAAACACCATATATTTT. Its translation: CASSFQGSGNTIYF.

The chain recombines TRBV6-5 with TRBJ2-5; TRBD1 agrees at 9 bases. The CDR3 contains 15 residues. CDR1 and CDR2 (germline): MNHEY, SVGAGI. The ends lost 5 bases at V and 5 bases at J; junction bases unmatched: 9. The CDR3: CASSKPGQGRETQYF. CDR3 nucleotide sequence: TGTGCCAGCAGTAAACCGGGACAGGGTCGGGAGACCCAGTACTTC.

The chain uses TRBV12-3 or TRBV12-4 and TRBJ1-2, with 9 bases identical to TRBD1. V lost 5 bases to trimming and J lost 6 bases; unmatched junction nucleotides: 4. The CDR3 contains 13 residues. The CDR3 DNA reads as TGTGCCAGCAGTACCGGGACAGGGAATGGCTACACCTTC. Amino acid sequence: CASSTGTGNGYTF.

The chain joins TRBV28 to TRBJ1-1, with a possible D match to TRBD1 (5 bases). This CDR3 region has 16 residues. The V end was cut by 5 bases, the J end by 1 base, with 17 bases between. Germline CDR1 and CDR2: MDHEN and SYDVKM. The DNA for the CDR3 is TGTGCCAGCAGTCCCCGGGGCGCCCGAGGGAACACTGAAGCTTTCTTT. It translates to CASSPRGARGNTEAFF.

The chain recombines TRBV2 with TRBJ1-6; weak D call: TRBD1 (5 bases). Germline CDR1 SNHLY, CDR2 FYNNEI. With 6 bases removed from V and 9 bases from J, the gap between germline ends came to 18 bases. This CDR3 is built from 15 residues. The CDR3 DNA follows: TGTGCCAGCAGGATGGGGGGAATTACGGGTTCACCCCTCCACTTT. Its protein is CASRMGGITGSPLHF.

The chain carries TRBV14 and TRBJ2-2; D is unresolved. The V gene lost 0 bases and the J gene lost 4 bases, with 6 bases spanning the gap. Germline CDR1 and CDR2: SGHDN and FVKESK. This CDR3 is built from 14 residues. The CDR3 loop is CASSQEIRTGELFF. In DNA form, the CDR3 reads TGTGCCAGCAGCCAAGAGATCCGCACCGGGGAGCTGTTTTTT.

This rearrangement joins TRBV19 to TRBJ1-2, with TRBD1 as a possible D gene (6 bases). CDR1 and CDR2 (germline): LNHDA, SQIVND (reference sequence). The CDR3 spans 16 residues. Trimming stripped 4 bases from V and 5 bases from J, with 20 bases between. CDR3 DNA: TGTGCCAGTAGTAAAGGCAGGGGTGGACCAGTTTATGGCTACACCTTC. Its translation is CASSKGRGGPVYGYTF.

V and J are TRBV11-1 and TRBJ2-1, with a weak D call TRBD1 (5 bases). The CDR3 covers 14 residues. Germline CDR1 SGHAT, CDR2 FQDESV (reference sequence). V was pared by 5 bases and J by 1 base, with 9 bases between. CDR3 in DNA: TGTGCCAGCAGCGCAACAGGTTCCTACAATGAGCAGTTCTTC. Translated: CASSATGSYNEQFF.

The chain employs TRBV6-8 and TRBJ2-5; the match to TRBD2 covers 11 bases. This CDR3 is 17 amino acids long. V lost 2 bases and J lost 3; bases outside the gene matches: 8. Germline CDR1 and CDR2: MNHGY and SAAAGT. The CDR3, as DNA: TGTGCCAGCAGTTACGTTCGACTAGCGGGATACGAAGAGACCCAGTACTTC. Translated, it gives CASSYVRLAGYEETQYF.

The chain uses TRBV5-6 and TRBJ2-5, with TRBD2 as a possible D gene (6 bases). CDR3 length: 15 residues. Trimming pared 4 bases from V and 3 bases from J, leaving 16 bases between. Germline CDR1 and CDR2: SGHDT and YYEEEE. CDR3 region: CASSAPGLGKETQYF. The CDR3, as DNA: TGTGCCAGCAGCGCTCCGGGACTTGGAAAAGAGACCCAGTACTTC. Full variable domain (outside the CDR3, taken from reference TRBV5-6 and TRBJ2-5): DAGVTQSPTHLIKTRGQQVTLRCSPKSGHDTVSWYQQALGQGPQFIFQYYEEEERQRGNFPDRFSGHQFPNYSSELNVNALLLGDSALYLCASSAPGLGKETQYFGPGTRLLVL.

This clone came up once. The V call is TRBV18, the J call TRBJ1-5, with D possibly being TRBD1 (6 bases). From germline, CDR1 is KGHSH and CDR2 LQKENI. V lost 2 bases, J lost 3 bases, and 8 bases lay in between. The CDR3 is 14 residues long. DNA of the CDR3: TGTGCCAGCTCACCATACAGGGACAATCAGCCCCAGCATTTT. Protein product: CASSPYRDNQPQHF.

As regards this clone: Other DNA sequences in the sample encode the same CDR3. The V and J genes are TRBV28 and TRBJ1-2; TRBD1 matches 7 bases. The germline CDR1 and CDR2 sequences are MDHEN and SYDVKM. Germline trimming cut 3 bases from V and 2 bases from J; bases unmatched to any gene: 0. This CDR3 is built from 13 residues. For the CDR3, the DNA is TGTGCCAGCAGTTTGGGACAGAACTATGGCTACACCTTC. The encoded protein is CASSLGQNYGYTF.

This clone was counted between two and nine times. This chain uses TRBV18 with TRBJ1-2, with D possibly TRBD1 on 5 matching bases. Trimming left V 4 bases short and J 0 bases short, with 15 bases between. This CDR3 contains 16 residues. Germline V gene data show CDR1 as KGHSH and CDR2 as LQKENI. In nucleotides, the CDR3 is TGTGCCAGCTCACTGTCCGGGACGGAGGCTAACTATGGCTACACCTTC. Protein sequence: CASSLSGTEANYGYTF.

The chain couples TRBV25-1 to TRBJ2-2, with 8 bases aligning to TRBD1. Looked up from germline, CDR1 is MGHDK and CDR2 is SYGVNS. The CDR3 has 16 residues. The V and J ends lost 5 bases and 4 bases, in that order; junction bases with no gene match: 9. The CDR3 coding sequence is TGTGCCAGCAGTTCTCCTGGACAGGGAGTCACCGGGGAGCTGTTTTTT. Translated: CASSSPGQGVTGELFF. Full variable domain (missing parts from reference TRBV25-1 and TRBJ2-2): EADIYQTPRYLVIGTGKKITLECSQTMGHDKMYWYQQDPGMELHLIHYSYGVNSTEKGDLSSESTVSRIRTEHFPLTLESARPSHTSQYLCASSSPGQGVTGELFFGEGSRLTVL.

V gene TRBV11-2 combines with J gene TRBJ1-1; D is unclear. CDR3 length equals 14 residues. Trimming stripped 1 base from V and 4 bases from J, with 10 bases between. The V gene's germline CDR1 is SGHAT and CDR2 FQNNGV. The CDR3 is CASSLVGRSTEAFF. CDR3 bases: TGTGCCAGCAGCTTAGTTGGCCGGAGCACTGAAGCTTTCTTT.